This TCR beta chain comes out of a study of cytomegalovirus exposure and HLA in healthy donors. PCR was performed using 60 Vbeta and 13 Jbeta primers. Using immunoSEQ multiplex PCR, the repertoire was profiled, and TCRdb retains in-frame clones only, with some absent. The sample lists 99,000 or so clones, just under 80% seen once, with about 5.3% in the top ten. The length of the CDR3 is 15 residues. Per germline, CDR1 LNHDA and CDR2 SQIVND (reference sequence). Trimming took 1 base from V and 8 from J; bases not matched to a gene: 8. Sequencing was done on a sample of PBMCs. This clonotype was sampled from a male donor in good health and CMV-seronegative. This chain connects TRBV19 to TRBJ1-2; 9 bases match TRBD1. CDR3 amino acids: CASSIALQGARGYTF. CDR3 coding DNA: TGTGCCAGTAGTATAGCCCTACAGGGGGCGCGGGGCTACACCTTC.